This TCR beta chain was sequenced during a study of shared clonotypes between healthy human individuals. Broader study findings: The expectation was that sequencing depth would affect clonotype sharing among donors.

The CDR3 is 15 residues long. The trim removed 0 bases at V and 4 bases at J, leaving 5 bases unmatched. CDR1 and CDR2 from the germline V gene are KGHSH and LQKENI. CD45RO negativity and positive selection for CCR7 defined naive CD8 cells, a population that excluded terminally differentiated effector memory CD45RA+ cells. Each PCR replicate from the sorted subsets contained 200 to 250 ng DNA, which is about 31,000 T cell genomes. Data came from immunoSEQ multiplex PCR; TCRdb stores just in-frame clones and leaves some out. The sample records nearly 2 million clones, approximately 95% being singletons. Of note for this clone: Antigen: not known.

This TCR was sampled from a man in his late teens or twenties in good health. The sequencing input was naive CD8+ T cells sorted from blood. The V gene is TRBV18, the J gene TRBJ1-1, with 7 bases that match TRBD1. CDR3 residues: CASSPPVTGLTEAFF. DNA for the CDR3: TGTGCCAGCTCACCACCCGTGACAGGGCTCACTGAAGCTTTCTTT.